Listed below are T cell receptor beta chains from one sample, sequenced in a study of blood T cell repertoires in COVID-19. Repertoires were generated with immunoSEQ multiplex PCR, while TCRdb's copy carries only in-frame clones and drops some. The data hold just over 150,000 clones, with 75% to 90% observed a single time. Material for sequencing was peripheral blood. The source is a woman between 40 and 50 years old with acute or convalescent COVID-19. The CDR3 runs from the conserved cysteine through the conserved F or W. Each record gives: clone size, V gene, J gene, D gene, CDR3 protein, CDR3 DNA. A D gene is named only where the DNA matches it firmly. Only part of the rows carry a size: once, few, many, or a class if the clone is expanded.

size: -
V: TRBV28
J: TRBJ1-3
D: -
CDR3: CASSFIPRDIYSGNTIYF
DNA: TGTGCCAGCAGTTTTATCCCCAGGGACATATACTCTGGAAACACCATATATTTT

size: few
V: TRBV9
J: TRBJ2-7
D: TRBD1
CDR3: CASSVGIGTAYEQYF
DNA: TGTGCCAGCAGCGTAGGGATCGGGACAGCCTACGAGCAGTACTTC

size: -
V: TRBV28
J: TRBJ2-7
D: TRBD1
CDR3: CASSSGQGYEQYF
DNA: TGTGCCAGCAGTTCGGGACAGGGCTACGAGCAGTACTTC

size: -
V: TRBV5-1
J: TRBJ2-2
D: TRBD2
CDR3: CASSLESLSGRVGELFF
DNA: TGCGCCAGCAGCTTGGAATCTCTTAGCGGGAGGGTCGGGGAGCTGTTTTTT

size: -
V: TRBV15
J: TRBJ1-4
D: TRBD1
CDR3: CATSRGGTGAYEKLFF
DNA: TGTGCCACCAGCAGGGGCGGGACAGGGGCTTATGAAAAACTGTTTTTT

size: -
V: TRBV28
J: TRBJ1-4
D: -
CDR3: CASSEPGKGEGNEKLFF
DNA: TGTGCCAGCAGTGAACCGGGAAAGGGGGAGGGTAATGAAAAACTGTTTTTT

size: -
V: TRBV2
J: TRBJ1-6
D: TRBD1
CDR3: CATLDRGKLYSPLHF
DNA: TGTGCCACCCTAGACAGGGGGAAACTATATTCACCCCTCCACTTT

size: -
V: TRBV24-1
J: TRBJ2-1
D: TRBD1
CDR3: CATSDTKPGQGYNEQFF
DNA: TGTGCCACCAGTGATACCAAACCGGGACAGGGTTACAATGAGCAGTTCTTC

size: -
V: TRBV12-3/TRBV12-4
J: TRBJ2-2
D: -
CDR3: CASSPDSGELFF
DNA: TGTGCCAGCAGTCCTGACAGCGGGGAGCTGTTTTTT

size: -
V: TRBV7-9
J: TRBJ1-3
D: TRBD1
CDR3: CASSPQGAGNTIYF
DNA: TGTGCCAGCAGCCCACAGGGGGCGGGAAACACCATATATTTT

size: -
V: TRBV15
J: TRBJ2-5
D: -
CDR3: CATSRVYSQETQYF
DNA: TGTGCCACCAGCAGAGTGTATTCCCAAGAGACCCAGTACTTC

size: -
V: TRBV5-1
J: TRBJ1-2
D: -
CDR3: CASSLDGQASFNGYTF
DNA: TGCGCCAGCAGCTTGGACGGTCAGGCCTCGTTTAATGGCTACACCTTC

size: few
V: TRBV29-1
J: TRBJ2-2
D: -
CDR3: CSVRRTGELFF
DNA: TGCAGCGTTCGTCGGACCGGGGAGCTGTTTTTT

size: -
V: TRBV6-2/TRBV6-3
J: TRBJ1-6
D: -
CDR3: CASSRLQGNSPLHF
DNA: TGTGCCAGCAGTCGATTACAGGGAAACTCACCCCTCCACTTT

size: -
V: TRBV4-2
J: TRBJ2-1
D: -
CDR3: CASSQTQNEQFF
DNA: TGTGCCAGCAGCCAAACACAAAATGAGCAGTTCTTC

size: -
V: TRBV7-2
J: TRBJ2-3
D: TRBD2
CDR3: CASSQRLAGGPRTDTQYF
DNA: TGTGCCAGCAGCCAAAGACTAGCGGGGGGGCCTCGCACAGATACGCAGTATTTT

size: -
V: TRBV7-2
J: TRBJ2-1
D: TRBD1
CDR3: CASSLGDRESYNEQFF
DNA: TGTGCCAGCAGCTTAGGGGACAGAGAATCCTACAATGAGCAGTTCTTC

size: -
V: TRBV15
J: TRBJ2-5
D: -
CDR3: CATSRDAGPTLQETQYF
DNA: TGTGCCACCAGCAGAGATGCAGGGCCGACCCTACAAGAGACCCAGTACTTC

size: -
V: TRBV6-5
J: TRBJ2-3
D: -
CDR3: CASSYSSVADTQYF
DNA: TGTGCCAGCAGTTACTCGTCGGTGGCAGATACGCAGTATTTT

size: -
V: TRBV7-2
J: TRBJ2-7
D: -
CDR3: CASSLARSGSSYEQYF
DNA: TGTGCCAGCAGCTTAGCGCGGTCCGGGAGCTCCTACGAGCAGTACTTC

size: -
V: TRBV5-1
J: TRBJ2-2
D: TRBD2
CDR3: CASSTLAGGNTGELFF
DNA: TGCGCCAGCAGCACACTAGCGGGGGGGAACACCGGGGAGCTGTTTTTT

size: -
V: TRBV5-8
J: TRBJ2-1
D: -
CDR3: CASSFVTSLPYNEQFF
DNA: TGTGCCAGCAGCTTCGTAACTAGCCTCCCCTACAATGAGCAGTTCTTC

size: -
V: TRBV10-1
J: TRBJ2-3
D: -
CDR3: CASSESQSAGADTQYF
DNA: TGCGCCAGCAGTGAGTCGCAGTCAGCCGGGGCAGATACGCAGTATTTT

size: -
V: TRBV19
J: TRBJ2-7
D: TRBD2
CDR3: CASSGRTSGGYEQYF
DNA: TGTGCCAGTAGTGGGCGGACTAGCGGGGGTTACGAGCAGTACTTC

size: -
V: TRBV20-1
J: TRBJ1-3
D: -
CDR3: CSASTGFGNTIYF
DNA: TGCAGTGCTAGTACGGGGTTCGGAAACACCATATATTTT

size: -
V: TRBV3-1/TRBV3-2
J: TRBJ2-7
D: -
CDR3: CASSQRGIGVSYF
DNA: TGTGCCAGCAGCCAACGCGGGATAGGGGTTTCGTACTTC

size: -
V: TRBV11-2
J: TRBJ2-7
D: TRBD2
CDR3: CASSSRLAGAFYEQYF
DNA: TGTGCCAGCAGCTCCCGACTAGCGGGAGCATTCTACGAGCAGTACTTC

size: -
V: TRBV7-9
J: TRBJ2-2
D: -
CDR3: CASSPRDWELFF
DNA: TGTGCCAGCAGCCCACGGGATTGGGAGCTGTTTTTT

size: -
V: TRBV11-3
J: TRBJ2-2
D: -
CDR3: CASNLVGGLVTGELFF
DNA: TGTGCCAGCAACTTAGTTGGAGGGTTAGTCACCGGGGAGCTGTTTTTT

size: -
V: TRBV5-1
J: TRBJ1-3
D: -
CDR3: CAGNRGLRTGNTIYF
DNA: TGCGCCGGAAATAGAGGGTTGCGGACTGGAAACACCATATATTTT

size: -
V: TRBV19
J: TRBJ2-7
D: TRBD2
CDR3: CASRYSGGSYEQYF
DNA: TGTGCCAGTCGGTACAGCGGGGGGTCCTACGAGCAGTACTTC

size: -
V: TRBV5-6
J: TRBJ2-1
D: TRBD2
CDR3: CASSLPSGNEQFF
DNA: TGTGCCAGCAGCTTGCCTAGCGGCAATGAGCAGTTCTTC

size: -
V: TRBV6-5
J: TRBJ2-7
D: -
CDR3: CASSSIFRGTYEQYF
DNA: TGTGCCAGCAGCTCAATCTTTAGGGGAACCTACGAGCAGTACTTC

size: -
V: TRBV9
J: TRBJ2-1
D: -
CDR3: CASSSFSGGLINEQFF
DNA: TGTGCCAGCAGCTCCTTTTCCGGGGGGCTGATTAATGAGCAGTTCTTC

size: -
V: TRBV28
J: TRBJ2-3
D: -
CDR3: CASCRPSAGEHWTDTQYF
DNA: TGTGCCAGCTGCCGCCCGAGCGCAGGGGAGCACTGGACAGATACGCAGTATTTT

size: -
V: TRBV4-2
J: TRBJ2-3
D: TRBD2
CDR3: CASSQGPHAGLAGGRTDTQYF
DNA: TGTGCCAGCAGCCAAGGCCCCCATGCGGGACTAGCGGGGGGTCGCACAGATACGCAGTATTTT

size: -
V: TRBV29-1
J: TRBJ2-1
D: TRBD1
CDR3: CSVGQGRSYNEQFF
DNA: TGCAGCGTGGGACAGGGACGATCGTACAATGAGCAGTTCTTC

size: -
V: TRBV30
J: TRBJ2-3
D: TRBD2
CDR3: CAWNDGRAYEDTQYF
DNA: TGTGCCTGGAACGACGGGAGGGCCTATGAAGATACGCAGTATTTT

size: -
V: TRBV5-8
J: TRBJ1-1
D: -
CDR3: CASSLGQGWYTEAFF
DNA: TGTGCCAGCAGCTTGGGGCAGGGGTGGTACACTGAAGCTTTCTTT

size: -
V: TRBV21-1
J: TRBJ1-1
D: -
CDR3: CASSKGVERDRWVEAFF
DNA: TGTGCCAGCAGCAAAGGTGTGGAACGGGACAGGTGGGTTGAAGCTTTCTTT

size: -
V: TRBV10-3
J: TRBJ1-2
D: -
CDR3: CAISERPAGLEDYGYTF
DNA: TGTGCCATCAGTGAGAGACCGGCGGGGTTGGAGGACTATGGCTACACCTTC

size: once
V: TRBV7-2
J: TRBJ2-4
D: TRBD1
CDR3: CASSPRQGRGADIQYF
DNA: TGTGCCAGCAGCCCCCGACAGGGCCGAGGGGCTGACATTCAGTACTTC

size: -
V: TRBV20-1
J: TRBJ1-2
D: TRBD1
CDR3: CSASAGTGPIYGYTF
DNA: TGCAGTGCTAGTGCCGGGACAGGGCCTATATATGGCTACACCTTC

size: -
V: TRBV27
J: TRBJ2-2
D: -
CDR3: CASSFRRGDTGELFF
DNA: TGTGCCAGCAGTTTCCGCAGGGGGGACACCGGGGAGCTGTTTTTT

size: -
V: TRBV19
J: TRBJ2-2
D: -
CDR3: CASSMGVPGELFF
DNA: TGTGCCAGTAGTATGGGAGTACCCGGGGAGCTGTTTTTT